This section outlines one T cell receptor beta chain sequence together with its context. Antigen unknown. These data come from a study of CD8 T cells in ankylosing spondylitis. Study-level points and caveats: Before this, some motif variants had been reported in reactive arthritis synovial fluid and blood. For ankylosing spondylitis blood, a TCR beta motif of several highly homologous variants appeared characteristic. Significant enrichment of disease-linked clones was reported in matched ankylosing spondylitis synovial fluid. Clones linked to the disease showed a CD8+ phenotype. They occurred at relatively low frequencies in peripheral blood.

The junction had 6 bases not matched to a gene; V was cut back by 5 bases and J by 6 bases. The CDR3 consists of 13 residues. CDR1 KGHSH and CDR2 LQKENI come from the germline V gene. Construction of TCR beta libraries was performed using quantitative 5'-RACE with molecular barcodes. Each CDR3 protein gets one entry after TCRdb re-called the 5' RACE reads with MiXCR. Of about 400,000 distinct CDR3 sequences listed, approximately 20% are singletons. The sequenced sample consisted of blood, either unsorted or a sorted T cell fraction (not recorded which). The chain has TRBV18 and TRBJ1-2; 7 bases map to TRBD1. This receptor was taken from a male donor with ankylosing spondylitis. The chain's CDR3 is CASSTTGVHGYTF. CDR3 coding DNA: TGTGCCAGCTCAACCACAGGGGTCCATGGCTACACCTTC.